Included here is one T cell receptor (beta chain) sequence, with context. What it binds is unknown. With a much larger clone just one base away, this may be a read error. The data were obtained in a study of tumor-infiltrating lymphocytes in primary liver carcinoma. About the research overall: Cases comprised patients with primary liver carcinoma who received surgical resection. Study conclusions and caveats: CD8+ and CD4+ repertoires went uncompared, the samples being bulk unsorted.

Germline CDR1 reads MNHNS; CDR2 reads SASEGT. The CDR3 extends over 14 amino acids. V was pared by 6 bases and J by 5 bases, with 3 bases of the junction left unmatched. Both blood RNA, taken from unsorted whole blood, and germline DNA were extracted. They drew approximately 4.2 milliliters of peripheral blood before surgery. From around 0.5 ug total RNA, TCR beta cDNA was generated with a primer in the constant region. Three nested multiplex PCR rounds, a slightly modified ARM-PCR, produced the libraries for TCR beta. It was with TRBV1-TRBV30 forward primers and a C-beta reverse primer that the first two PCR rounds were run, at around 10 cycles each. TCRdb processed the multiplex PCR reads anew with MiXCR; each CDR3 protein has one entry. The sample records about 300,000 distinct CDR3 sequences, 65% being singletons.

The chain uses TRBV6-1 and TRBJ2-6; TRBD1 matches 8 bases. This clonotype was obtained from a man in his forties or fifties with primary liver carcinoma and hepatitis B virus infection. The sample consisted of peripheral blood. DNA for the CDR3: TGTGCCAGCAGGGACAGGGCCCGGGCCAACGTCCTGACTTTC. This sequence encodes CASRDRARANVLTF.